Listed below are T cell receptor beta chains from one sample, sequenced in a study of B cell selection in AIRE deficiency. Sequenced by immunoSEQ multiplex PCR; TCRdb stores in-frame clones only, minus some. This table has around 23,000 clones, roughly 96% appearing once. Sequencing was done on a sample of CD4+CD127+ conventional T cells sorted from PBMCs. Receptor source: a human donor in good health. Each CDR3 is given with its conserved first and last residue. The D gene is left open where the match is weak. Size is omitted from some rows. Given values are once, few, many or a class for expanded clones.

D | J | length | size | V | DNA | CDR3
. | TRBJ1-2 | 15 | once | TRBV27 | TGTGCCAGCAGCTCTCACGGGGGGGTTGGCTATGGCTACACCTTC | CASSSHGGVGYGYTF
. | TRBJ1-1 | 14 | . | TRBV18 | TGTGCCAGCTCACCACGGGCCTCGAACACTGAAGCTTTCTTT | CASSPRASNTEAFF
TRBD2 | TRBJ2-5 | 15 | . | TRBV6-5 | TGTGCCAGCAGATTCGGGGGGGGGCTCCAAGAGACCCAGTACTTC | CASRFGGGLQETQYF
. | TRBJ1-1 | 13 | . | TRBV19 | TGTGCCAGTAGTAATAGGCGGGTCCGTGAAGCTTTCTTT | CASSNRRVREAFF
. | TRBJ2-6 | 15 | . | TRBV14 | TGTGCCAGCAGCCAATGGGGCTCTGGGGCCAACGTCCTGACTTTC | CASSQWGSGANVLTF
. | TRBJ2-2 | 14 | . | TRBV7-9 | TGTGCCAGCAGGCAAGGGAGGAACACCGGGGAGCTGTTTTTT | CASRQGRNTGELFF
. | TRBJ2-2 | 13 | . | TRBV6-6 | TGTGCCAGCAGTTACTCGAGCACCGGGGAGCTGTTTTTT | CASSYSSTGELFF
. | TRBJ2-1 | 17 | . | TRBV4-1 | TGCGCCAGCAGCAATGGGCCCGGGGGTGAGAGGCGGAATGAGCAGTTCTTC | CASSNGPGGERRNEQFF
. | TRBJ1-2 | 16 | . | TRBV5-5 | TGTGCCAGCAGCTTGGTTGGTTTTGCAGGGAGGAGTGGCTACACCTTC | CASSLVGFAGRSGYTF
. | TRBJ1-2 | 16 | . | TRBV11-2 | TGTGCCAGCAGCCGAAGTTTAACAAGCAGAAACTATGGCTACACCTTC | CASSRSLTSRNYGYTF
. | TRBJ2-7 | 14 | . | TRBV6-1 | TGTGCCAGCAGTGAATACAGCTTACGAGCCGAGCAGTACTTC | CASSEYSLRAEQYF
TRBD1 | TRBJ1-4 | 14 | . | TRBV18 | TGTGCCAGCTCCTCGACAGGGGGCTCCCAAAAACTGTTTTTT | CASSSTGGSQKLFF